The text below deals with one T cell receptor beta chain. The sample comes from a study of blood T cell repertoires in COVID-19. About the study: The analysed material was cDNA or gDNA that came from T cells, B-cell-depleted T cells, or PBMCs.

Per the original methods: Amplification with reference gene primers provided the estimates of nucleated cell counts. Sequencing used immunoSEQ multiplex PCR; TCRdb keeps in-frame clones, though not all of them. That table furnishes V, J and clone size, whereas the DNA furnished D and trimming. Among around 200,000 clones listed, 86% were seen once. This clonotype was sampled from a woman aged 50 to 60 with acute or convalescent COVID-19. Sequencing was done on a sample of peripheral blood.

The CDR3, as DNA: TGTGCCAGCAGCCGGACAGCCCAAGAGACCCAGTACTTC. It codes for CASSRTAQETQYF. The J gene is TRBJ2-5, the V gene TRBV6-5, with D possibly being TRBD1 (6 bases). CDR1 is MNHEY and CDR2 is SVGAGI in the germline V gene. The CDR3 sequence is 13 residues long. V dropped 6 bases and J dropped 1 base, with 9 bases sitting between them.